The 10 T cell receptor beta chains given below trace back to one sample, sequenced in a study of identical twins. TCRdb re-called the 5' RACE reads with MiXCR, one entry per CDR3 protein. The sample holds hundreds of thousands of distinct CDR3 sequences, over 8.5% seen once. This same sample was also part of a study on yellow fever vaccine responses in identical twins.

Sequencing was done on a sample of PBMCs. The receptors come from a woman aged 18-35 years in good health.

V and J are TRBV29-1 and TRBJ2-2; tentatively, D is TRBD1 or TRBD2 (5 bases each). The V gene's germline CDR1 is SQVTM and CDR2 ANQGSEA. This CDR3 has 14 residues. The V gene lost 5 bases and the J gene lost 2 bases, with 12 bases spanning the gap. The DNA of the CDR3 is TGCAGCGTTTGGTCCGGGGCTAACACCGGGGAGCTGTTTTTT. Translating gives CSVWSGANTGELFF.

V gene TRBV29-1 combines with J gene TRBJ2-1; 9 bases align to TRBD2. Trimming removed 4 bases from V and 9 bases from J; junction bases left unmatched: 10. CDR1 and CDR2 (germline): SQVTM, ANQGSEA. The CDR3 is 14 residues long. The CDR3 is CSVGGTSRSIEQFF. For the CDR3, the DNA is TGCAGCGTTGGGGGGACTAGCAGGAGCATTGAGCAGTTCTTC.

This clonotype has just a few counts. J is TRBJ2-7 and V is TRBV7-9; 15 bases match TRBD2. The CDR3 sequence is 17 residues long. The germline gives CDR1 SEHNR, CDR2 FQNEAQ (reference sequence). The J segment lost 0 bases and the V segment lost 5 bases, leaving 5 bases of the junction unmatched. CDR3 residues: CASSRGLAGGLSYEQYF. The CDR3 bases are TGTGCCAGCAGCCGGGGACTAGCGGGAGGTCTCTCCTACGAGCAGTACTTC.

This clonotype has only a few counts. This chain uses TRBV7-9 with TRBJ2-7; possible D gene TRBD1, 5 bases. Germline V gene data show CDR1 as SEHNR and CDR2 as FQNEAQ (reference sequence). V lost 7 bases and J lost 5, with 21 bases in between. CDR3 length: 15 amino acids. The CDR3 reads CASTTHRVGANEQYF. CDR3 DNA sequence: TGTGCCAGCACCACCCATCGTGTAGGGGCCAACGAGCAGTACTTC.

V and J are TRBV6-5 and TRBJ2-5; possibly TRBD2 for D (6 bases). There are 14 residues in the CDR3. CDR1 and CDR2 (germline): MNHEY, SVGAGI. Trimming removed 3 bases from V and 4 bases from J, with 12 bases in between. CDR3 in DNA: TGTGCCAGCAGTTATTCGGAGGGAAGAGAGACCCAGTACTTC. Translation: CASSYSEGRETQYF.

This clonotype was counted only a few times. The rearrangement links TRBV18 to TRBJ2-5; D unresolved. Germline V CDR1 and CDR2: KGHSH, LQKENI. V lost 3 bases and J lost 2, with 10 bases in between. The CDR3 totals 14 residues. DNA of the CDR3: TGTGCCAGCTCACCCGTGACGACTCAAGAGACCCAGTACTTC. Translation: CASSPVTTQETQYF.

The CDR3 is CASSPLRGQSYEQYF. The CDR3, as DNA: TGTGCCAGCAGTCCCCTTCGGGGACAGTCCTACGAGCAGTACTTC. V is TRBV28 and J is TRBJ2-7; 7 bases agree with TRBD1. Germline V gene lookup returns CDR1 MDHEN and CDR2 SYDVKM. This CDR3 has 15 residues. Losses at the gene ends were 5 bases for V and 1 base for J; bases not matched to a gene: 8.

Ten or more counts support this clonotype. The genes are TRBV29-1 and TRBJ2-7; TRBD1 agrees at 10 bases. Germline-derived CDR1 and CDR2 are SQVTM and ANQGSEA. J was trimmed by 4 bases and V by 6 bases; bases with no gene match: 6. The CDR3 has 13 amino acids. CDR3 sequence reads: CSVSGQGRYEQYF. In DNA, the CDR3 is TGCAGCGTCTCGGGACAGGGGAGATACGAGCAGTACTTC.

This clonotype has more than one count but fewer than ten. This sequence joins TRBV28 and TRBJ2-2; possible D gene TRBD1, 5 bases. CDR1 MDHEN and CDR2 SYDVKM come from the germline V gene. The V end lost 10 bases, the J end lost 5 bases, and 14 bases lay between the germline ends. The CDR3 spans 13 residues. CDR3 in amino acids: CATPDSKTGELFF. CDR3 in DNA: TGTGCCACCCCTGACAGCAAGACCGGGGAGCTGTTTTTT.

V usage is TRBV29-1 and J usage is TRBJ2-7; 11 nucleotides align to TRBD2. Losses at the gene ends were 5 bases for V and 4 bases for J; bases not matched to a gene: 7. The germline V gene encodes CDR1 SQVTM and CDR2 ANQGSEA. This CDR3 comprises 14 residues. CDR3 amino acids: CSVQIAGGIYEQYF. CDR3 nucleotides: TGCAGCGTTCAGATAGCGGGAGGGATATACGAGCAGTACTTC.